A selection of T cell receptor beta chains follows, all from one sample in a study of post-analysis software for immune sequencing data. TCRdb re-called the PCR reads through MiXCR, storing one row per CDR3 protein. The sample lists 600,000 to 700,000 distinct CDR3 sequences, around 60% occurring once. The sample taken for sequencing was blood. Receptors were obtained from a girl aged 2 to 10 with multiple sclerosis. CDR3s include the opening cysteine and the closing phenylalanine or tryptophan. Each record gives: V gene, clone size, D gene, J gene, CDR3 protein, CDR3 DNA. A D gene is named only where the DNA matches it firmly. Some rows have no size entry. The others give once, few or many, or a class for an expanded clone.

TRBV29-1,few,NA,TRBJ2-3,CSVESPGSTDTQYF,TGCAGCGTTGAATCCCCGGGGAGCACAGATACGCAGTATTTT
TRBV7-6,NA,TRBD2,TRBJ2-3,CASTRGGQSTDTQYF,TGTGCCAGCACCCGGGGGGGGCAGAGCACAGATACGCAGTATTTT
TRBV11-2,NA,NA,TRBJ2-7,CASGGEEFKQYF,TGTGCCAGCGGAGGCGAGGAGTTTAAGCAGTACTTC
TRBV20-1,NA,TRBD1,TRBJ1-1,CSARDTTGDFTEAFF,TGCAGTGCTAGAGATACGACAGGGGATTTTACTGAAGCTTTCTTT
TRBV20-1,NA,TRBD1,TRBJ2-1,CSASGDRGFPYNEQFF,TGCAGTGCTAGTGGGGACAGGGGGTTCCCCTACAATGAGCAGTTCTTC
TRBV7-3,NA,TRBD2,TRBJ2-3,CASSALAERTDTQYF,TGTGCCAGCAGCGCACTAGCGGAGCGCACAGATACGCAGTATTTT
TRBV4-1,few,TRBD2,TRBJ2-7,CASSLLLAGAGYEQYF,TGCGCCAGCAGCCTCCTCCTAGCGGGAGCTGGCTACGAGCAGTACTTC
TRBV13,NA,TRBD2,TRBJ2-1,CASRSMAGVLQNEQFF,TGTGCCAGCCGCTCGATGGCGGGAGTCCTACAGAATGAGCAGTTCTTC
TRBV6-2/TRBV6-3,few,NA,TRBJ2-1,CASSPFGGRSEQFF,TGTGCCAGCAGTCCTTTCGGGGGGCGTAGTGAGCAGTTCTTC
TRBV7-2,NA,NA,TRBJ2-1,CASSPPRGSPYNEQFF,TGTGCCAGCAGCCCCCCCCGGGGTAGCCCTTACAATGAGCAGTTCTTC
TRBV7-6,NA,NA,TRBJ2-3,CASSLPGAADTQYF,TGTGCCAGCAGCTTACCGGGAGCCGCAGATACGCAGTATTTT
TRBV7-2,NA,TRBD1,TRBJ2-7,CASSLRIRTGFISYEQYF,TGTGCCAGCAGCCTACGGATTAGGACAGGGTTTATATCCTACGAGCAGTACTTC
TRBV29-1,few,NA,TRBJ1-1,CSVVAWMGTEAFF,TGCAGCGTAGTGGCCTGGATGGGCACTGAAGCTTTCTTT
TRBV6-6,NA,TRBD1,TRBJ1-2,CASSYGTANYGYTF,TGTGCCAGCAGTTACGGGACAGCTAACTATGGCTACACCTTC
TRBV6-1,few,TRBD1,TRBJ2-1,CASSGNLDRGRISSYNEQFF,TGTGCCAGCAGCGGCAACCTGGACAGGGGACGAATTAGCTCCTACAATGAGCAGTTCTTC
TRBV9,NA,NA,TRBJ2-1,CASSPGADYNEQFF,TGTGCCAGCAGTCCGGGGGCGGACTACAATGAGCAGTTCTTC
TRBV20-1,NA,NA,TRBJ1-2,CSARRGTDYGYTF,TGCAGTGCGCGCAGGGGTACAGACTATGGCTACACCTTC
TRBV20-1,NA,TRBD1,TRBJ1-5,CSVGQGNDQPQHF,TGCAGTGTGGGACAGGGTAACGATCAGCCCCAGCATTTT
TRBV12-3/TRBV12-4,once,TRBD2,TRBJ2-5,CASKPSGAFQETQYF,TGTGCCAGCAAGCCTAGCGGGGCCTTCCAAGAGACCCAGTACTTC
TRBV5-1,NA,NA,TRBJ2-7,CASSLLGTTYEQYF,TGCGCCAGCAGCTTACTCGGGACAACCTACGAGCAGTACTTC
TRBV12-3/TRBV12-4,NA,NA,TRBJ1-5,CASSPDIGNQPQHF,TGTGCCAGCAGCCCTGACATTGGCAATCAGCCCCAGCATTTT
TRBV29-1,NA,TRBD1,TRBJ1-1,CSGGQGGRTEAFF,TGCAGCGGGGGACAGGGAGGGAGGACTGAAGCTTTCTTT
TRBV7-9,NA,NA,TRBJ1-5,CASSSNGYSNQPQHF,TGTGCCAGCAGCTCTAATGGATATAGCAATCAGCCCCAGCATTTT
TRBV6-5,NA,NA,TRBJ2-3,CASINWISGTPFYTQYF,TGTGCCAGCATTAACTGGATAAGCGGAACCCCCTTCTATACGCAGTATTTT
TRBV3-1,NA,TRBD2,TRBJ2-3,CASSYRLAGSTDTQYF,TGTGCCAGCAGCTACCGACTAGCGGGGAGCACAGATACGCAGTATTTT
TRBV3-1,few,NA,TRBJ2-1,CASSQVGAAPYNEQFF,TGTGCCAGCAGCCAAGTCGGAGCGGCCCCCTACAATGAGCAGTTCTTC
TRBV11-2,NA,NA,TRBJ2-1,CASSLVGGTSYNEQFF,TGTGCCAGCAGCTTAGTGGGCGGGACTTCTTACAATGAGCAGTTCTTC
TRBV5-1,NA,TRBD1,TRBJ1-2,CASSWGTGGSDGYTF,TGCGCCAGCAGCTGGGGGACAGGGGGTAGCGATGGCTACACCTTC
TRBV25-1,few,NA,TRBJ2-5,CASSESTAEKKYF,TGTGCCAGCAGTGAATCTACCGCAGAGAAAAAGTACTTC
TRBV27,NA,NA,TRBJ2-1,CASSPINPYNEQFF,TGTGCCAGCAGTCCAATTAACCCCTACAATGAGCAGTTCTTC
TRBV4-1,NA,NA,TRBJ2-3,CASRVSPGGTDTQYF,TGCGCCAGCAGAGTCAGTCCGGGCGGCACAGATACGCAGTATTTT
TRBV6-1,NA,TRBD1,TRBJ2-7,CASSSPRTGRGHEQYF,TGTGCCAGCAGTTCCCCGCGGACAGGGCGGGGCCACGAGCAGTACTTC
TRBV10-3,NA,TRBD2,TRBJ2-1,CAIGLAGGFNEQFF,TGTGCCATCGGACTAGCGGGGGGCTTCAATGAGCAGTTCTTC
TRBV20-1,NA,NA,TRBJ2-4,CSARHGQGFKGQYF,TGCAGTGCTAGACACGGGCAGGGGTTCAAGGGGCAGTACTTC
TRBV12-3/TRBV12-4,NA,NA,TRBJ2-4,CASHPGRGLSKNIQYF,TGTGCCAGCCACCCCGGTCGGGGACTTTCCAAAAACATTCAGTACTTC
TRBV6-5,NA,NA,TRBJ2-7,CASSPIYEQYF,TGTGCCAGCAGCCCCATCTACGAGCAGTACTTC
TRBV29-1,NA,TRBD2,TRBJ2-3,CSAAPGTSGEGDTQYF,TGCAGCGCAGCCCCCGGGACTAGCGGGGAAGGTGATACGCAGTATTTT
TRBV14,NA,NA,TRBJ2-3,CASSQQDAQYF,TGTGCCAGCAGCCAACAGGATGCGCAGTATTTT
TRBV6-1,NA,NA,TRBJ2-1,CASSGASLEQFF,TGTGCCAGCAGTGGGGCAAGTCTTGAGCAGTTCTTC